This T cell receptor beta chain was recorded in a study of cytomegalovirus exposure and HLA in healthy donors. Amplification used 60 Vbeta primers and 13 Jbeta primers. Assay: immunoSEQ multiplex PCR; the TCRdb copy retains only in-frame clones and omits some. Among about 130,000 clones listed, approximately 61% were seen once. Germline-derived CDR1 and CDR2 are KGHSH and LQKENI. The CDR3 runs to 15 residues. With V trimmed by 3 bases and J by 7 bases, 8 bases remained unmatched. The chain carries TRBV18 and TRBJ1-4; 7 bases line up with TRBD1. The sequence was obtained from a human donor in good health. The sequenced sample consisted of PBMCs. The DNA for the CDR3 is TGTGCCAGCTCACCTCCCCAGGGGGTCGGTGAAAAACTGTTTTTT. Translated, it gives CASSPPQGVGEKLFF. Looking up the rest from reference TRBV18 and TRBJ1-4 gives the full variable domain: NAGVMQNPRHLVRRRGQEARLRCSPMKGHSHVYWYRQLPEEGLKFMVYLQKENIIDESGMPKERFSAEFPKEGPSILRIQQVVRGDSAAYFCASSPPQGVGEKLFFGSGTQLSVL.